The rows below give T cell receptor beta chains drawn from one sample of a study of tumor and adjacent non-tumor tissue in lung cancer. One entry per CDR3 protein, called by TCRdb with MiXCR from the multiplex PCR reads. The data hold more than 95,000 distinct CDR3 sequences, with approximately 66% observed a single time. Sequenced: lung tumor tissue. The receptors originated from a man aged 30 to 45 with non-small cell lung cancer. CDR3s leave out the opening cysteine and the closing phenylalanine or tryptophan. D genes are given only for firm matches. Clone size is given for some rows only: seen once, a few or many times, or a class if the clone is expanded.

J gene,D gene,clone size,V gene,CDR3 protein
TRBJ2-1,-,-,TRBV11-2,ASSFSIGSTNEQF
TRBJ2-3,TRBD2,many,TRBV20-1,SARGAGGPTDTQY
TRBJ2-7,-,-,TRBV6-2/TRBV6-3,VTGRGGSYEQY
TRBJ2-1,-,-,TRBV20-1,SAIVGGPYNEQF
TRBJ1-6,-,-,TRBV11-3,ASNLGGEGSPLR
TRBJ1-5,-,once,TRBV2,ASSEFNRPGNQPQH
TRBJ2-6,TRBD1,-,TRBV6-6,ASNSTGTVRSGANVLT
TRBJ1-2,-,many,TRBV6-2/TRBV6-3,ASSYGHYGYT
TRBJ2-5,-,-,TRBV6-1,ASSWDVQETKY
TRBJ2-1,TRBD2,few,TRBV24-1,ATSDLSGKYNEQF
TRBJ2-2,TRBD2,-,TRBV30,AWSPRGLAGAGELF
TRBJ2-7,-,-,TRBV6-2/TRBV6-3,ANKTQTLTIETVNELY
TRBJ1-5,TRBD1,medium-sized,TRBV28,ACWTGGQPQH
TRBJ2-5,TRBD1,-,TRBV7-9,ASSPSPGGETQY
TRBJ2-7,-,few,TRBV29-1,SVDGAVPCEQY
TRBJ2-7,TRBD2,-,TRBV5-1,ASSDGLAGVEQY
TRBJ1-1,-,-,TRBV11-2,ASRRQREAF
TRBJ1-3,-,-,TRBV5-6,ASSGMETPGNTIY
TRBJ2-2,-,-,TRBV20-1,SVRSRLTGELF
TRBJ1-1,-,-,TRBV6-5,ASSYSLNTEAF
TRBJ1-5,-,-,TRBV6-6,AGSPLRTNQPQH
TRBJ1-2,-,-,TRBV20-1,SAPEEANYGYT
TRBJ2-5,TRBD2,-,TRBV4-3,ANSQDVLAGGQGTQY
TRBJ1-1,-,-,TRBV6-5,AGSHSGQEAF
TRBJ2-3,TRBD2,-,TRBV11-3,ASSPPDRGETDTQY
TRBJ1-1,-,-,TRBV29-1,SAKGGMNSETF
TRBJ1-2,-,-,TRBV29-1,STSDSRVYGYI
TRBJ1-5,-,-,TRBV20-1,SAREWGGPQH
TRBJ2-7,TRBD2,many,TRBV20-1,SASSVSGRIIYEQY
TRBJ2-1,TRBD2,-,TRBV6-6,VSSYSGPGLAGVNEQF
TRBJ2-5,-,-,TRBV4-3,ASSHKGGTLVQETQY
TRBJ2-3,TRBD1,many,TRBV11-2,ASGRDRTADTQY
TRBJ2-7,-,-,TRBV12-3/TRBV12-4,AGSLAPANSYEQY